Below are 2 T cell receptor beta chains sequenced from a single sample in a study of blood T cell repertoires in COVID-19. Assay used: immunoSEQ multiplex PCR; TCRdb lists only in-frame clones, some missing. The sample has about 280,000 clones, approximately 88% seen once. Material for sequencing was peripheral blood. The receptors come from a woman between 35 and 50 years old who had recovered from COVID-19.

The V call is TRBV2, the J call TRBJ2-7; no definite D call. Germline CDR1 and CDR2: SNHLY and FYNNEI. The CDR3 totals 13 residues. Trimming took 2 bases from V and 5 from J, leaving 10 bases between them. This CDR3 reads CASSEWSRHEQYF. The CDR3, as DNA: TGTGCCAGCAGTGAATGGAGTCGACACGAGCAGTACTTC.

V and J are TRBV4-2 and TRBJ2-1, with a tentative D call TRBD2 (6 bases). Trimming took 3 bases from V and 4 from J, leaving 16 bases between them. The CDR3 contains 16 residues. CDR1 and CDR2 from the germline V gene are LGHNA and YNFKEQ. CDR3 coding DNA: TGTGCCAGCAGCCAGGACTTTCGTGGAGGGTACAATGAGCAGTTCTTC. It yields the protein CASSQDFRGGYNEQFF.